The 11 T cell receptor beta chains below come from one sample, sequenced in a study of blood T cell repertoires in COVID-19. The table came from immunoSEQ multiplex PCR; TCRdb's copy has only in-frame clones and leaves some out. This table holds about 350,000 clones, 88% found once. Sequenced input: peripheral blood. The source of these receptors is a woman aged 70 to 79 with COVID-19, enrolled during active disease.

The V gene is TRBV4-3, the J gene TRBJ2-1; weak D call: TRBD2 (6 bases). V lost 4 bases to trimming and J lost 1 base, with 11 bases between them. CDR3 length: 15 amino acids. Germline V gene lookup returns CDR1 LGHNA and CDR2 YSLEER. In nucleotides, the CDR3 is TGCGCCAGCAGCCCCTCGGCGGGGTCCTACAATGAGCAGTTCTTC. Protein sequence: CASSPSAGSYNEQFF.

The V and J genes are TRBV25-1 and TRBJ2-5; 12 nucleotides align to TRBD2. This CDR3 contains 14 residues. Trimming cost V 6 bases and J 4 bases; bases outside gene matches: 3. From germline, CDR1 is MGHDK and CDR2 SYGVNS. The CDR3 sequence: CASSASGGVETQYF. DNA for the CDR3: TGTGCCAGCAGCGCTAGCGGGGGGGTAGAGACCCAGTACTTC. The full variable domain, completed using reference TRBV25-1 and TRBJ2-5, is EADIYQTPRYLVIGTGKKITLECSQTMGHDKMYWYQQDPGMELHLIHYSYGVNSTEKGDLSSESTVSRIRTEHFPLTLESARPSHTSQYLCASSASGGVETQYFGPGTRLLVL.

V and J are TRBV4-2 and TRBJ2-2, with 8 bases that match TRBD1. The CDR3 sequence is 16 residues long. The J segment lost 0 bases and the V segment lost 4 bases, leaving 4 bases of the junction unmatched. From germline, CDR1 is LGHNA and CDR2 YNFKEQ. CDR3 nucleotides: TGTGCCAGCAGCCTCAGGACAGGGACGAACACCGGGGAGCTGTTTTTT. It specifies CASSLRTGTNTGELFF.

The chain links TRBV9 to TRBJ1-2, with TRBD1 as a possible D gene (5 bases). The ends were cut back, 4 bases at V and 5 bases at J, with 21 bases in the middle. CDR3 size: 16 residues. Germline loops: CDR1 SGDLS, CDR2 YYNGEE. In nucleotides, the CDR3 is TGTGCCAGCAGCTCCCCACCGGGACTGGGAGGATATGGCTACACCTTC. The encoded protein is CASSSPPGLGGYGYTF. The full variable domain, rest sourced from reference TRBV9 and TRBJ1-2, is DSGVTQTPKHLITATGQRVTLRCSPRSGDLSVYWYQQSLDQGLQFLIQYYNGEERAKGNILERFSAQQFPDLHSELNLSSLELGDSALYFCASSSPPGLGGYGYTFGSGTRLTVV.

The V and J genes are TRBV9 and TRBJ2-2; 7 bases align to TRBD1. This CDR3 spans 14 amino acids. CDR1 is SGDLS, CDR2 YYNGEE, per germline. V shed 7 bases and J 1 base; nucleotides not matched to a gene: 4. The CDR3 spells CASSPGGNTGELFF. The DNA of the CDR3 is TGTGCCAGCTCCCCAGGGGGGAACACCGGGGAGCTGTTTTTT.

This sequence joins TRBV6-5 and TRBJ2-7, with D perhaps TRBD1 (5 bases). Trimming left V 10 bases short and J 8 bases short, with 15 bases between. The CDR3 runs to 11 residues. Germline assignment: CDR1 MNHEY and CDR2 SVGAGI. CDR3 sequence: CATGHGGKQYF. In DNA, the CDR3 is TGTGCCACCGGACACGGCGGAAAGCAGTACTTC.

The chain uses TRBV29-1 and TRBJ2-7, with 9 bases lining up with TRBD1. The germline V gene encodes CDR1 SQVTM and CDR2 ANQGSEA. CDR3 length: 15 residues. V trimming: 5 bases; J trimming: 0 bases; junction bases outside the gene matches: 8. The CDR3 is CSVFGTGTGSYEQYF. Written as DNA, the CDR3 is TGCAGCGTTTTTGGGACAGGGACTGGCTCCTACGAGCAGTACTTC.

The chain joins TRBV7-2 to TRBJ2-5; 7 bases are a match to TRBD1. Germline lookup yields CDR1 SGHTA and CDR2 FQGNSA. V lost 7 bases, J lost 3 bases, and 14 bases stayed unmatched. This CDR3 has 16 residues. CDR3 amino acids: CASTPSTSQGKETQYF. CDR3 in DNA: TGTGCCAGCACCCCATCTACGTCACAGGGGAAAGAGACCCAGTACTTC.

This clone was detected only once. This sequence joins TRBV6-6 and TRBJ1-5, with TRBD1 identical over 7 bases. The CDR3 runs 15 residues. The trim removed 2 bases at V and 6 bases at J, leaving 7 bases unmatched. Germline V lookup: CDR1 MNHNY, CDR2 SVGAGI (reference sequence). DNA for the CDR3: TGTGCCAGCAGTTACGAAGGGGGCGCGCGTCAGCCCCAGCATTTT. Residues: CASSYEGGARQPQHF.

The rearrangement joins TRBV19 to TRBJ1-2; D not certain. Germline V gene data show CDR1 as LNHDA and CDR2 as SQIVND (reference sequence). The CDR3 has 16 residues. The V gene lost 6 bases and the J gene lost 4 bases, with 21 bases spanning the gap. The DNA of the CDR3 is TGTGCCAGTAGCAGATATCAGCCAACAGAGGGCTATGGCTACACCTTC. It translates to CASSRYQPTEGYGYTF.

The J gene is TRBJ1-5, the V gene TRBV4-1; TRBD1 matches at 9 bases. Trimming took 0 bases from V and 2 from J; bases not matched to a gene: 5. The CDR3 has 17 residues. Germline V CDR1 and CDR2: MGHRA, YSYEKL. CDR3 sequence reads: CASSQDQGQGGNQPQHF. The CDR3 nucleotides are TGCGCCAGCAGCCAAGATCAGGGACAGGGCGGCAATCAGCCCCAGCATTTT.